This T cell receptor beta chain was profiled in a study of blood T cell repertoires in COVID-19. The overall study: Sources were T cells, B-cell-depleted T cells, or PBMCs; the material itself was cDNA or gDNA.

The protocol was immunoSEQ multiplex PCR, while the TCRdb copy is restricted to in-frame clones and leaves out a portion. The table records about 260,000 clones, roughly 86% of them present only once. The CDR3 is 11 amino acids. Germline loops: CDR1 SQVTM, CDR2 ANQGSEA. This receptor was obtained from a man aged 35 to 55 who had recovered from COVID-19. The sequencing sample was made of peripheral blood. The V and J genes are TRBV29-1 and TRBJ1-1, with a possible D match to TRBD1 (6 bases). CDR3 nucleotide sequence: TGCAGTCCCCGCAGGGGCACTGAAGCTTTCTTT. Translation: CSPRRGTEAFF.